This T cell receptor beta chain originates from a study of T cell repertoires in cytomegalovirus infection. The sample holds many counts of this clonotype. TCRdb recomputed calls from the reads with MiXCR, one row per CDR3 protein. The sample includes fewer than 550,000 distinct CDR3 sequences, approximately 10% seen only once; the top ten take about 9.4%. The CDR3 sequence is 13 residues long. Deletions cut 0 bases from V and 10 bases from J, with 11 bases between. Germline values: CDR1 SGHDN, CDR2 FVKESK. The TCR comes from a human donor in good health (CMV status not recorded). Some clones in this sample may be carry-over from other donors' samples. This chain connects TRBV14 to TRBJ2-3; TRBD1 might be the D (6 bases). The sequenced sample was PBMCs. The CDR3 here is CASSQELQGAQYF. For the CDR3, the DNA is TGTGCCAGCAGCCAAGAGTTACAGGGAGCGCAGTATTTT.